A single sample is the source of the 18 T cell receptor beta chains below, sequenced in a study of blood T cell repertoires in COVID-19. Sequenced by immunoSEQ multiplex PCR; TCRdb stores in-frame clones only, minus some. The sample lists roughly 300,000 clones, about 89% seen once, with 5.3% in the top ten. Specimen: PBMCs or T cells enriched from blood (not recorded which). The receptors derive from a woman in her twenties or thirties who had recovered from COVID-19.

The CDR3 DNA follows: TGTGCCATCAGTGAGTCGAGCTACGATACGCAGTATTTT. This translates into CAISESSYDTQYF. This rearrangement joins TRBV10-3 to TRBJ2-3; D is ambiguous. V gave up 0 bases and J gave up 6 bases, with 7 bases separating them. The length of the CDR3 is 13 residues. The germline V gene has CDR1 ENHRY and CDR2 SYGVKD.

The chain couples TRBV27 to TRBJ2-6, with D perhaps matching TRBD2 (6 bases). The CDR3 has 18 amino acids. Trimming cost V 1 base and J 0 bases, with 13 bases left between them. CDR1 and CDR2 from the germline V gene are MNHEY and SMNVEV (reference sequence). The CDR3 DNA follows: TGTGCCAGCAGTTTATGGGGGGTAGGGTACTCTGGGGCCAACGTCCTGACTTTC. This encodes CASSLWGVGYSGANVLTF.

The rearrangement joins TRBV18 to TRBJ1-2; D is unresolved. Germline V gene sequence: CDR1 KGHSH, CDR2 LQKENI. This CDR3 contains 12 residues. With 3 bases removed from V and 6 bases from J, the gap between germline ends came to 8 bases. DNA of the CDR3: TGTGCCAGCTCACCGACAAGAGATGGCTACACCTTC. It is translated as CASSPTRDGYTF. Based on the CDR3 plus reference TRBV18 and TRBJ1-2, the full variable domain is NAGVMQNPRHLVRRRGQEARLRCSPMKGHSHVYWYRQLPEEGLKFMVYLQKENIIDESGMPKERFSAEFPKEGPSILRIQQVVRGDSAAYFCASSPTRDGYTFGSGTRLTVV.

The rearrangement links TRBV30 to TRBJ1-5; 9 positions match TRBD1. This CDR3 contains 13 residues. Germline values: CDR1 GTSNPN, CDR2 SVGIG (reference sequence). Trimming at V came to 8 bases and at J to 7 bases, leaving 9 bases not matched to a gene. CDR3 in amino acids: CAGTGGVGQPQHF. The CDR3 nucleotides read TGTGCCGGCACAGGGGGCGTCGGGCAGCCCCAGCATTTT. The full variable domain, in which reference TRBV30 and TRBJ1-5 provide the parts outside the CDR3, is SQTIHQWPATLVQPVGSPLSLECTVEGTSNPNLYWYRQAAGRGLQLLFYSVGIGQISSEVPQNLSASRPQDRQFILSSKKLLLSDSGFYLCAGTGGVGQPQHFGDGTRLSIL.

The chain links TRBV7-9 to TRBJ2-3; D perhaps matches TRBD2 (5 bases). Germline V CDR1 and CDR2: SEHNR, FQNEAQ (reference sequence). Trimming stripped 7 bases from V and 4 bases from J, with 21 bases between. The CDR3 sequence is 16 residues long. The chain's CDR3 is CASIPLRLGEADTQYF. CDR3 coding DNA: TGTGCCAGCATCCCTCTGAGACTCGGGGAAGCAGATACGCAGTATTTT.

The rearrangement joins TRBV11-3 to TRBJ2-5, with D possibly matching TRBD1 (6 bases). Trimming left V 5 bases short and J 2 bases short, with 15 bases between. Germline assignment: CDR1 SGHNT and CDR2 YENEEA. The CDR3 is 15 residues long. For the CDR3, the DNA is TGTGCCAGCAGCATGGGGACAAAAGCGCAAGAGACCCAGTACTTC. Its translation: CASSMGTKAQETQYF.

The chain carries TRBV2 and TRBJ1-6; D uncertain. CDR1 SNHLY and CDR2 FYNNEI come from the germline V gene. The CDR3 is made up of 16 amino acids. Between the trimmed V and J ends, which lost 5 bases and 6 bases, there was a span of 17 bases. The CDR3 DNA follows: TGTGCCAGCAGTTATCATCCCCAAAGGAGTAATTCACCCCTCCACTTT. Protein product: CASSYHPQRSNSPLHF. The variable domain in full, completed from reference TRBV2 and TRBJ1-6, reads EPEVTQTPSHQVTQMGQEVILRCVPISNHLYFYWYRQILGQKVEFLVSFYNNEISEKSEIFDDQFSVERPDGSNFTLKIRSTKLEDSAMYFCASSYHPQRSNSPLHFGNGTRLTVT.

The gene calls are TRBV30 and TRBJ1-1; possible D gene TRBD1, 5 bases. The V end was cut by 0 bases, the J end by 6 bases, with 11 bases between. Germline lookup yields CDR1 GTSNPN and CDR2 SVGIG (reference sequence). This CDR3 is 13 amino acids long. The CDR3 region is CAWSVQGGAEAFF. CDR3 DNA sequence: TGTGCCTGGAGTGTTCAGGGCGGCGCTGAAGCTTTCTTT.

The rearrangement uses TRBV4-2 and TRBJ2-7; 9 bases line up with TRBD2. The J segment lost 3 bases and the V segment lost 2 bases, leaving 8 bases of the junction unmatched. The CDR3 loop spans 16 amino acids. CDR1 is LGHNA, CDR2 YNFKEQ, per germline. In DNA form, the CDR3 reads TGTGCCAGCAGCCAAAGTAGCGGGGGTGTAATCTACGAGCAGTACTTC. It translates to CASSQSSGGVIYEQYF.

The chain recombines TRBV7-2 with TRBJ1-6; tentative D call: TRBD1 (5 bases). Germline V gene sequence: CDR1 SGHTA, CDR2 FQGNSA. The length of the CDR3 is 15 residues. Trimming left V 2 bases short and J 10 bases short, with 15 bases between. As DNA, the CDR3 is TGTGCCAGCAGCTTAAGTTCGGGGGTGGAATCACCCCTCCACTTT. Residues: CASSLSSGVESPLHF.

The chain links TRBV6-5 to TRBJ1-2; D remains unclear. The CDR3 covers 11 residues. V was cut by 6 bases and J by 8 bases, with 10 bases left in between. Germline V gives CDR1 MNHEY, CDR2 SVGAGI. In DNA, the CDR3 is TGTGCCAGCAGGTCGTTTATCGGCTACACCTTC. It codes for CASRSFIGYTF.

This chain joins TRBV5-6 and TRBJ1-6; no firm D call. The V end was cut by 2 bases, the J end by 0 bases, with 9 bases between. This CDR3 is built from 16 residues. Germline assignment: CDR1 SGHDT and CDR2 YYEEEE. This CDR3 reads CASSFPMSSYNSPLHF. CDR3 DNA: TGTGCCAGCAGCTTTCCGATGAGCTCCTATAATTCACCCCTCCACTTT. The full variable domain, with the rest looked up from reference TRBV5-6 and TRBJ1-6, is DAGVTQSPTHLIKTRGQQVTLRCSPKSGHDTVSWYQQALGQGPQFIFQYYEEEERQRGNFPDRFSGHQFPNYSSELNVNALLLGDSALYLCASSFPMSSYNSPLHFGNGTRLTVT.

The rearrangement links TRBV20-1 to TRBJ2-5; TRBD2 is a possible D gene (7 bases). Germline V gene lookup returns CDR1 DFQATT and CDR2 SNEGSKA (reference sequence). The CDR3 spans 14 residues. Between the trimmed V and J ends, which lost 3 bases and 3 bases, there was a span of 14 bases. The CDR3 sequence is CSASGGGLEETQYF. CDR3 DNA sequence: TGCAGTGCTAGTGGGGGGGGCTTGGAAGAGACCCAGTACTTC.

This chain links TRBV6-5 with TRBJ2-1; TRBD1 agrees at 7 bases. V trimming: 7 bases; J trimming: 8 bases; junction bases outside the gene matches: 14. The CDR3 spans 15 residues. Germline CDR1 MNHEY, CDR2 SVGAGI. The CDR3 region is CASNLPQGRGDEQFF. As DNA, the CDR3 is TGTGCCAGCAATCTACCACAGGGGCGAGGGGATGAGCAGTTCTTC.

The chain joins TRBV25-1 to TRBJ1-2; possible D gene TRBD1, 5 bases. The CDR3 has 13 amino acids. Germline V gives CDR1 MGHDK, CDR2 SYGVNS. Trimming took 5 bases from V and 7 from J, leaving 14 bases between them. The CDR3 loop is CASSHGGAPGYTF. The CDR3 DNA sequence: TGTGCCAGCAGTCACGGCGGGGCCCCTGGCTACACCTTC.

This clone was found a few times. J is TRBJ1-5 and V is TRBV18, with 8 bases matching TRBD1. The J segment lost 7 bases and the V segment lost 2 bases, leaving 7 bases of the junction unmatched. The length of the CDR3 is 15 residues. CDR1 is KGHSH, CDR2 LQKENI, per germline. CDR3 nucleotide sequence: TGTGCCAGCTCACCAATAGCAGGGGGCATACAGCCCCAGCATTTT. It codes for CASSPIAGGIQPQHF.

The V call is TRBV28, the J call TRBJ1-2, with TRBD1 as a possible D gene (6 bases). The CDR3 length is 16 residues. CDR1 and CDR2 (germline): MDHEN, SYDVKM. Trimming took off 4 bases at V and 1 base at J, with 16 bases between the two ends. The CDR3 protein is CASSSFQGQDNYGYTF. The CDR3 coding sequence is TGTGCCAGCAGTTCCTTCCAGGGGCAAGATAACTATGGCTACACCTTC.

V usage is TRBV11-1 and J usage is TRBJ2-2; D may be TRBD1 (5 bases). The V end lost 5 bases, the J end lost 5 bases, and 9 bases lay between the germline ends. CDR3 length: 13 amino acids. Germline values: CDR1 SGHAT, CDR2 FQDESV (reference sequence). The DNA for the CDR3 is TGTGCCAGCAGCCGCCAGGGTACCGGGGAGCTGTTTTTT. This gives the protein CASSRQGTGELFF. Using reference TRBV11-1 and TRBJ2-2 for the parts outside the CDR3, the full variable domain is EAEVAQSPRYKITEKSQAVAFWCDPISGHATLYWYRQILGQGPELLVQFQDESVVDDSQLPKDRFSAERLKGVDSTLKIQPAELGDSAMYLCASSRQGTGELFFGEGSRLTVL.